This T cell receptor (beta chain) was identified in a study of shared clonotypes between healthy human individuals. Study-level points and caveats: Though the depth was large, rarefaction showed that sorted-subset sequencing was incomplete. The genetic and exposure-history diversity represented was limited by few donors.

In the case of this clone: Its antigen is not identified.

Only CD45RO-negative cells positively selected for CCR7 counted as naive CD8 cells, so terminally differentiated effector memory CD45RA+ cells were excluded. V was trimmed by 7 bases and J by 4 bases, leaving 11 bases between them. The CDR3 totals 11 residues. Germline V lookup: CDR1 SQVTM, CDR2 ANQGSEA. Source study methods: In the immunoSEQ data, sequences were junction-only and lacked quality scores, so filtering differed. Clones were read by immunoSEQ multiplex PCR, and TCRdb kept only the in-frame ones, dropping some. The D gene and trimming were derived from the DNA, and the V and J assignments and clone size from that table. The sample includes around 2.1 million clones, 90% to 95% of them seen just once.

V usage is TRBV29-1 and J usage is TRBJ2-7, with a weak D call TRBD2 (5 bases). Source material: naive CD8+ T cells from PBMCs. This sequence was found in a man between 18 and 29 years old in good health. Some clones in this sample may be carry-over from other donors' samples. CDR3 amino acids: CSGTVGYEQYF. The CDR3 nucleotides read TGCAGCGGGACTGTAGGGTACGAGCAGTACTTC.